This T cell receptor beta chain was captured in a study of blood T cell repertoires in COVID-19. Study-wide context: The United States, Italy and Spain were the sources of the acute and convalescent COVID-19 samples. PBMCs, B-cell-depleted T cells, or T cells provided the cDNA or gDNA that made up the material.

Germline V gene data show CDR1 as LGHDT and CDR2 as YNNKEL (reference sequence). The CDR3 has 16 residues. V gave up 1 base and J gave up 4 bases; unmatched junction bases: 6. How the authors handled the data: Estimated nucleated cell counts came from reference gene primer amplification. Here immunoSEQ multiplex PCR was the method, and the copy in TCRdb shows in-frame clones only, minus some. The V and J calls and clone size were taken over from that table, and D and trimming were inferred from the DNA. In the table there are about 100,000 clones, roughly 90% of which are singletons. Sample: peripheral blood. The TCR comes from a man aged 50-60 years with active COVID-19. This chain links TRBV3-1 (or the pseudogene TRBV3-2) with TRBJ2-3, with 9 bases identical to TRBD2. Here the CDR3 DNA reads TGTGCCAGCAGCCAAGGTGATAGCGGGAGCGCAGATACGCAGTATTTT. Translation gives CASSQGDSGSADTQYF.